This T cell receptor (beta chain) came from a study of blood T cell repertoires in COVID-19 (dated by TCRdb to 2018 to 2020). Study-level background: The collaborator samples originated in the United States, Italy and Spain and spanned the acute and convalescent phases of COVID-19. The repertoires were made available in a free public database intended to serve as a resource for research on the immune response to SARS-CoV-2. Samples came from the ongoing ImmuneRACE study (first 160 participants) plus 1,254 subjects from 6 global collaborators. Where HLA class I and class II types were available, the types were taken from metadata supplied by the sample provider, not from assay-based typing. A de-identified subject ID, COVID-19 status, age in years and sex were almost always included in the sample metadata. Subjects who had been exposed to COVID-19, were actively infected with it, or had recovered from it provided the deeply sampled blood TCRbeta repertoires that made up the dataset. The prospective study material was composed of cDNA or gDNA derived from T cells, B-cell-depleted T cells, or PBMCs. The study at large found these results: The quantity of clinical and demographic metadata differed by source and by participant and was supplied without curation.

The immunoSEQ Assay, a bias-controlled multiplex PCR, was used to amplify TCRbeta CDR3 regions from genomic DNA. In the source study's methods: Nucleated cell counts per sample were estimated from amplification of reference gene primers within the assay. Sequence reads were collapsed and filtered to measure the absolute abundance of every unique TCRbeta CDR3 rearrangement. For each sample, productive Simpson clonality was calculated as the square root of Simpson's diversity index across productive rearrangements. TCRdb's version of the immuneACCESS table is confined to in-frame rearrangements and falls short of the full clone set. An unresolved V gene accounts for under half of the shortfall where checked; the remainder is of unknown origin. V and J calls and clone size are as listed in that table; D and trimming were resolved from the DNA. The sample table lists about 260,000 clones, approximately 90% of them with a count of one. Of the sample, 3.6% falls within the top ten clones.

The collaborating institutions used their own protocols to collect whole blood in K2EDTA tubes. For TCRbeta analysis, collaborators shipped samples as frozen whole blood, isolated PBMCs, or DNA extracted from either of those sample types. The CDR3, cysteine through phenylalanine, is 15 amino acids long. Only CDR3 DNA remains: 45 bases, in frame from the first base. From V the trimming removes 4 bases and from J it removes 1 base, while the gene matches leave 6 bases of the junction unaccounted for. Reading the germline V gene (reference sequence) gives CDR1 LGHDT and CDR2 YNNKEL. In this sample, this clone turned up a few times. Its antigen target is currently unknown. No much larger clone exists at a distance of one base, and base qualities are not known. The sample carries other DNA sequences with the same CDR3.

The TCR comes from a young man with active or convalescent COVID-19. Sequencing was carried out using peripheral blood. The sequence is built from TRBV3-1 (or the pseudogene TRBV3-2) and TRBJ2-7, with TRBD1 matching 8 junction bases. The DNA sequence follows: TGTGCCAGCAGCCCGGACAGGGTGAGGTCCTACGAGCAGTACTTC. Translated, it reads CASSPDRVRSYEQYF.